Following are 30 T cell receptor beta chains from one sample sequenced in a study of blood T cells in healthy people across ages. Using a J-beta primer mix together with a sample-barcoded 5' primer, a second PCR was run for about 6 to 11 cycles. TCRdb called the 5' RACE reads again in MiXCR, with one record for every CDR3 protein. The repertoire holds 1.5 million to 2 million distinct CDR3 sequences, with roughly 32% as singletons. The source material was blood. The receptors come from a woman aged 25 to 39 in good health.

The chain is built from TRBV5-1 and TRBJ1-4, with D tentatively TRBD1 (5 bases). CDR1 is SGHRS and CDR2 is YFSETQ in the germline V gene. Trimming stripped 4 bases from V and 8 bases from J, with 24 bases between. This CDR3 contains 17 residues. CDR3 nucleotides: TGCGCCAGCAGCCCGACCGCAGGGCAGCCTTCGGGCGAAAAACTGTTTTTT. Encoded protein: CASSPTAGQPSGEKLFF.

This clonotype was counted a few times. This chain connects TRBV18 to TRBJ2-6; a possible D gene is TRBD1 (6 bases). Germline CDR1 is KGHSH and CDR2 is LQKENI. CDR3 length: 18 amino acids. The V gene lost 3 bases and the J gene lost 0 bases, with 15 bases spanning the gap. The DNA for the CDR3 is TGTGCCAGCTCACCGTACAGGGAAAAGGGCTCTGGGGCCAACGTCCTGACTTTC. Its translation is CASSPYREKGSGANVLTF.

This clonotype was found many times. The chain has TRBV9 and TRBJ2-7; a weak D match, TRBD2 (6 bases). Trimming left V 0 bases short and J 6 bases short, with 10 bases between. CDR1 is SGDLS and CDR2 is YYNGEE in the germline V gene. The CDR3 totals 13 residues. For the CDR3, the DNA is TGTGCCAGCAGCGTAGGTGGTAGCGGCGAGCAGTACTTC. Residues: CASSVGGSGEQYF. The full variable domain, its missing parts supplied by reference TRBV9 and TRBJ2-7, is DSGVTQTPKHLITATGQRVTLRCSPRSGDLSVYWYQQSLDQGLQFLIQYYNGEERAKGNILERFSAQQFPDLHSELNLSSLELGDSALYFCASSVGGSGEQYFGPGTRLTVT.

In this sample, this clonotype turned up many times. This rearrangement joins TRBV20-1 to TRBJ2-5; D might be TRBD1 (6 bases). V was cut by 0 bases and J by 5 bases, with 13 bases left in between. Looked up from germline, CDR1 is DFQATT and CDR2 is SNEGSKA (reference sequence). This CDR3 region has 14 residues. Written as DNA, the CDR3 is TGCAGTGCTAGAGAGGGACACCGTCGTGAGACCCAGTACTTC. It specifies CSAREGHRRETQYF.

This clonotype has just a few counts. The chain links TRBV29-1 to TRBJ2-1; D possibly matches TRBD1 or TRBD2 (5 bases each). The germline V gene encodes CDR1 SQVTM and CDR2 ANQGSEA. Trimming took 7 bases from V and 0 from J, leaving 13 bases between them. This CDR3 spans 14 amino acids. The CDR3 spells CSGDELDSYNEQFF. DNA for the CDR3: TGCAGCGGGGACGAACTAGACTCCTACAATGAGCAGTTCTTC.

V usage is TRBV7-6 and J usage is TRBJ2-7, with D perhaps matching TRBD1 (8 bases). The length of the CDR3 is 15 residues. With 5 bases removed from V and 7 bases from J, the gap between germline ends came to 21 bases. CDR1 is SGHVS, CDR2 FNYEAQ, per germline. CDR3 amino acids: CASSVGQGWGGEQYF. CDR3 bases: TGTGCCAGCAGCGTCGGACAGGGTTGGGGGGGGGAGCAGTACTTC.

This clonotype was counted only a few times. The rearrangement uses TRBV27 and TRBJ2-1; TRBD2 aligns across 8 bases. Germline V gene sequence: CDR1 MNHEY, CDR2 SMNVEV (reference sequence). J was trimmed by 8 bases and V by 5 bases; bases with no gene match: 11. The CDR3 has 15 residues. The CDR3 loop is CASSPLGTSADEQFF. The CDR3 DNA follows: TGTGCCAGCAGTCCCCTCGGGACTAGTGCGGATGAGCAGTTCTTC.

V and J are TRBV6-1 and TRBJ2-3; the match to TRBD2 covers 8 bases. The CDR3 contains 18 residues. Germline V gene data show CDR1 as MNHNS and CDR2 as SASEGT. V gave up 4 bases and J gave up 5 bases; unmatched junction bases: 17. The CDR3 DNA sequence: TGTGCCAGCAGTGCACGCCACGTAACGGGAGGGGATAGAGATACGCAGTATTTT. This sequence encodes CASSARHVTGGDRDTQYF.

The chain is built from TRBV27 and TRBJ2-5; D gene unclear. Germline CDR1 reads MNHEY; CDR2 reads SMNVEV (reference sequence). The CDR3 has 13 residues. The germline V and J ends were trimmed by 6 bases and 5 bases, with 13 bases remaining between them. DNA of the CDR3: TGTGCCAGCAGAAAAGTCCCAGCCGAGACCCAGTACTTC. Amino acid sequence: CASRKVPAETQYF.

The V gene is TRBV7-2, the J gene TRBJ2-3; 7 nucleotides line up with TRBD2. The CDR3 length is 17 residues. Germline lookup yields CDR1 SGHTA and CDR2 FQGNSA. Trimming removed 5 bases from V and 2 bases from J; junction bases left unmatched: 13. CDR3 amino acids: CASSHPTSARTTDTQYF. For the CDR3, the DNA is TGTGCCAGCAGCCACCCCACTAGCGCCAGGACCACAGATACGCAGTATTTT.

This rearrangement joins TRBV12-3 or TRBV12-4 to TRBJ1-2, with a tentative D call TRBD1 (5 bases). The CDR3 length is 15 residues. V was clipped by 7 bases and J by 6 bases, with 21 bases between them. In nucleotides, the CDR3 is TGTGCCAGCAATCAATTTGGACAAGAACAAGATGGCTACACCTTC. It yields the protein CASNQFGQEQDGYTF.

This clonotype appeared a few times. The CDR3: CASSKISWDSRRNQPQHF. DNA for the CDR3: TGTGCCAGCAGCAAAATCTCGTGGGACTCAAGACGCAATCAGCCCCAGCATTTT. The V and J genes are TRBV21-1 and TRBJ1-5. TRBV21-1 is listed as a pseudogene. The CDR3 sequence is 18 residues long.

The V gene is TRBV9, the J gene TRBJ2-1, with TRBD2 identical over 8 bases. Per the germline V gene, CDR1 is SGDLS and CDR2 is YYNGEE. Losses at the gene ends were 0 bases for V and 7 bases for J; bases not matched to a gene: 3. The CDR3 contains 14 residues. The DNA for the CDR3 is TGTGCCAGCAGCGTAGCGGGGGGGCTTAATGAGCAGTTCTTC. This encodes CASSVAGGLNEQFF.

This clonotype was observed a handful of times. The chain has TRBV18 and TRBJ2-7; D perhaps matches TRBD1 (6 bases). V was shortened by 4 bases and J by 0 bases, with 19 bases between the two germline ends. This CDR3 is 17 amino acids long. Germline V gene lookup returns CDR1 KGHSH and CDR2 LQKENI. The CDR3 region has the DNA TGTGCCAGCTCACACATAGGGGGTAGCGAAAGCTCCTACGAGCAGTACTTC. This encodes CASSHIGGSESSYEQYF.

This clonotype was counted a few times. V usage is TRBV28 and J usage is TRBJ2-3, with D uncertain. This CDR3 comprises 18 residues. Germline V gene data show CDR1 as MDHEN and CDR2 as SYDVKM. Trimming cost V 5 bases and J 2 bases, with 23 bases left between them. CDR3 region: CASSRSKGRVGNTDTQYF. The CDR3 DNA follows: TGTGCCAGCAGTCGTTCGAAGGGAAGAGTTGGGAACACAGATACGCAGTATTTT.

The genes are TRBV10-3 and TRBJ2-1, with D possibly TRBD2 on 7 matching bases. Germline CDR1 and CDR2: ENHRY and SYGVKD. The CDR3 length is 16 residues. Trimming took off 6 bases at V and 0 bases at J, with 15 bases between the two ends. The CDR3 region has the DNA TGTGCCATCAGAGAGGGGGGGACCAGCTCCTACAATGAGCAGTTCTTC. Encoded protein: CAIREGGTSSYNEQFF.

The sample holds a few counts of this clonotype. The chain links TRBV11-1 to TRBJ2-1, with 7 positions matching TRBD2. V gave up 5 bases and J gave up 2 bases; unmatched junction bases: 9. The CDR3 contains 16 residues. Germline CDR1 SGHAT, CDR2 FQDESV (reference sequence). This chain's CDR3 is CASSPRSGNTYNEQFF. As DNA, the CDR3 is TGTGCCAGCAGCCCCCGAAGCGGGAATACCTACAATGAGCAGTTCTTC.

This chain joins TRBV27 and TRBJ1-2; D uncertain. The CDR3 covers 15 residues. Trimming cost V 5 bases and J 4 bases, with 17 bases left between them. Per the germline V gene, CDR1 is MNHEY and CDR2 is SMNVEV (reference sequence). The DNA of the CDR3 is TGTGCCAGCAGTACCTCCCCGGACTCTGTCTATGGCTACACCTTC. This codes for CASSTSPDSVYGYTF.

This clonotype was recorded a few times. This chain joins TRBV5-1 and TRBJ2-1; 7 positions agree with TRBD2. V lost 1 base and J lost 1; bases outside the gene matches: 2. Per germline, CDR1 SGHRS and CDR2 YFSETQ. The CDR3 is 15 residues long. CDR3 sequence reads: CASSLNGGSYNEQFF. The CDR3, as DNA: TGCGCCAGCAGCTTGAACGGGGGGTCCTACAATGAGCAGTTCTTC. The full variable domain, in which reference TRBV5-1 and TRBJ2-1 provide the parts outside the CDR3, is KAGVTQTPRYLIKTRGQQVTLSCSPISGHRSVSWYQQTPGQGLQFLFEYFSETQRNKGNFPGRFSGRQFSNSRSEMNVSTLELGDSALYLCASSLNGGSYNEQFFGPGTRLTVL.

The V call is TRBV20-1, the J call TRBJ1-2; weak D call: TRBD1 (6 bases). There are 12 residues in the CDR3. Germline lookup yields CDR1 DFQATT and CDR2 SNEGSKA (reference sequence). V lost 1 base, J lost 7 bases, and 10 bases lay in between. The CDR3 DNA sequence: TGCAGTGCTAGAGCTAAGGGGGTTGGCTACACCTTC. It codes for CSARAKGVGYTF.

This clonotype occurred a few times. The chain is built from TRBV20-1 and TRBJ2-1, with 9 bases matching TRBD2. Germline V CDR1 and CDR2: DFQATT, SNEGSKA (reference sequence). J lost 3 bases, V lost 6 bases, and 12 bases had no gene match. The CDR3 contains 16 residues. CDR3 nucleotide sequence: TGCAGTGCCACCCCTGATTTAGCGGGAGTCTACAATGAGCAGTTCTTC. It specifies CSATPDLAGVYNEQFF.

This clonotype was counted between two and nine times. This rearrangement joins TRBV6-5 to TRBJ2-1; 8 bases align to TRBD1. V shed 7 bases, J shed 8 bases, and the junction held 13 bases outside the gene matches. The CDR3 sequence is 15 residues long. The germline CDR1 and CDR2 sequences are MNHEY and SVGAGI. The CDR3 DNA reads TGTGCCAGCAACTCCGGACAGGGAATAATGGATGAGCAGTTCTTC. This sequence encodes CASNSGQGIMDEQFF.

This clonotype is a singleton in its sample. The V gene is TRBV5-1, the J gene TRBJ1-4, with D perhaps TRBD1 (5 bases). This CDR3 is built from 14 residues. Germline-derived CDR1 and CDR2 are SGHRS and YFSETQ. Between the trimmed V and J ends, which lost 2 bases and 9 bases, there was a span of 14 bases. CDR3 loop: CASSFQGVDKKLFF. CDR3 nucleotides: TGCGCCAGCAGCTTTCAAGGGGTTGATAAAAAACTGTTTTTT.

The chain recombines TRBV12-3 or TRBV12-4 with TRBJ2-7, with D tentatively TRBD1 (6 bases). The V gene lost 3 bases and the J gene lost 3 bases, with 12 bases spanning the gap. The CDR3 is 14 amino acids. The CDR3 DNA follows: TGTGCCAGCAGTTTCACCCAGGACAGCTACGAGCAGTACTTC. Amino acid sequence: CASSFTQDSYEQYF.

The rearrangement uses TRBV5-1 and TRBJ2-1; 10 bases are a match to TRBD2. The V segment lost 4 bases and the J segment 5 bases; nucleotides outside the gene matches: 6. In germline, CDR1 is SGHRS, CDR2 YFSETQ. The CDR3 length is 15 residues. The CDR3 is CASSPLGLADNEQFF. The DNA for the CDR3 is TGCGCCAGCAGCCCACTCGGACTAGCGGACAATGAGCAGTTCTTC.

V gene TRBV4-2 combines with J gene TRBJ2-4; D gene uncertain. The J call may be wrong; the DNA end is better matched by TRBJ2-7. The CDR3 has 16 amino acids. Germline V gene lookup returns CDR1 LGHNA and CDR2 YNFKEQ. CDR3 DNA: TGTGCCAGCAGCCCCCACTCGCGTCTCTTAGCCTACGAGCAGTACGTC. Translated, it gives CASSPHSRLLAYEQYV.

V gene TRBV20-1 combines with J gene TRBJ2-1, with TRBD2 matching 8 bases. The CDR3 has 15 amino acids. Per germline, CDR1 DFQATT and CDR2 SNEGSKA (reference sequence). V dropped 0 bases and J dropped 7; count of bases not matched to a gene: 8. The CDR3 DNA is TGCAGTGCTAGAGATCAGGCCGGACTAGCAAATGAGCAGTTCTTC. Protein sequence: CSARDQAGLANEQFF.

This clonotype was seen more than once but under ten times. CDR3 DNA: TGTGCCATCAGGGCACTAGCGGGAGGAAAGGACCGCATAATGGATGAGCAGTTCTTC. It specifies CAIRALAGGKDRIMDEQFF. The chain is built from TRBV10-3 and TRBJ2-1, with 12 bases matching TRBD2. The CDR3 has 19 residues. The germline V gene has CDR1 ENHRY and CDR2 SYGVKD. V trimming: 6 bases; J trimming: 8 bases; junction bases outside the gene matches: 20.

The chain joins TRBV4-1 to TRBJ2-1; D gene unclear. The CDR3 extends over 16 amino acids. Looked up from germline, CDR1 is MGHRA and CDR2 is YSYEKL. Trimming pared 1 base from V and 1 base from J, leaving 11 bases between. For the CDR3, the DNA is TGCGCCAGCAGCCAAGTAGGGCGCCTGTCCTACAATGAGCAGTTCTTC. Amino acids: CASSQVGRLSYNEQFF.

This chain joins TRBV7-9 and TRBJ2-3; D may be TRBD1 or TRBD2 (5 bases each). The CDR3 sequence is 15 residues long. The germline V gene encodes CDR1 SEHNR and CDR2 FQNEAQ (reference sequence). The germline V and J ends were trimmed by 3 bases and 3 bases, with 13 bases remaining between them. The CDR3 DNA follows: TGTGCCAGCAGCTTCTTAAAGGGGAGTACAGATACGCAGTATTTT. Amino acids: CASSFLKGSTDTQYF.